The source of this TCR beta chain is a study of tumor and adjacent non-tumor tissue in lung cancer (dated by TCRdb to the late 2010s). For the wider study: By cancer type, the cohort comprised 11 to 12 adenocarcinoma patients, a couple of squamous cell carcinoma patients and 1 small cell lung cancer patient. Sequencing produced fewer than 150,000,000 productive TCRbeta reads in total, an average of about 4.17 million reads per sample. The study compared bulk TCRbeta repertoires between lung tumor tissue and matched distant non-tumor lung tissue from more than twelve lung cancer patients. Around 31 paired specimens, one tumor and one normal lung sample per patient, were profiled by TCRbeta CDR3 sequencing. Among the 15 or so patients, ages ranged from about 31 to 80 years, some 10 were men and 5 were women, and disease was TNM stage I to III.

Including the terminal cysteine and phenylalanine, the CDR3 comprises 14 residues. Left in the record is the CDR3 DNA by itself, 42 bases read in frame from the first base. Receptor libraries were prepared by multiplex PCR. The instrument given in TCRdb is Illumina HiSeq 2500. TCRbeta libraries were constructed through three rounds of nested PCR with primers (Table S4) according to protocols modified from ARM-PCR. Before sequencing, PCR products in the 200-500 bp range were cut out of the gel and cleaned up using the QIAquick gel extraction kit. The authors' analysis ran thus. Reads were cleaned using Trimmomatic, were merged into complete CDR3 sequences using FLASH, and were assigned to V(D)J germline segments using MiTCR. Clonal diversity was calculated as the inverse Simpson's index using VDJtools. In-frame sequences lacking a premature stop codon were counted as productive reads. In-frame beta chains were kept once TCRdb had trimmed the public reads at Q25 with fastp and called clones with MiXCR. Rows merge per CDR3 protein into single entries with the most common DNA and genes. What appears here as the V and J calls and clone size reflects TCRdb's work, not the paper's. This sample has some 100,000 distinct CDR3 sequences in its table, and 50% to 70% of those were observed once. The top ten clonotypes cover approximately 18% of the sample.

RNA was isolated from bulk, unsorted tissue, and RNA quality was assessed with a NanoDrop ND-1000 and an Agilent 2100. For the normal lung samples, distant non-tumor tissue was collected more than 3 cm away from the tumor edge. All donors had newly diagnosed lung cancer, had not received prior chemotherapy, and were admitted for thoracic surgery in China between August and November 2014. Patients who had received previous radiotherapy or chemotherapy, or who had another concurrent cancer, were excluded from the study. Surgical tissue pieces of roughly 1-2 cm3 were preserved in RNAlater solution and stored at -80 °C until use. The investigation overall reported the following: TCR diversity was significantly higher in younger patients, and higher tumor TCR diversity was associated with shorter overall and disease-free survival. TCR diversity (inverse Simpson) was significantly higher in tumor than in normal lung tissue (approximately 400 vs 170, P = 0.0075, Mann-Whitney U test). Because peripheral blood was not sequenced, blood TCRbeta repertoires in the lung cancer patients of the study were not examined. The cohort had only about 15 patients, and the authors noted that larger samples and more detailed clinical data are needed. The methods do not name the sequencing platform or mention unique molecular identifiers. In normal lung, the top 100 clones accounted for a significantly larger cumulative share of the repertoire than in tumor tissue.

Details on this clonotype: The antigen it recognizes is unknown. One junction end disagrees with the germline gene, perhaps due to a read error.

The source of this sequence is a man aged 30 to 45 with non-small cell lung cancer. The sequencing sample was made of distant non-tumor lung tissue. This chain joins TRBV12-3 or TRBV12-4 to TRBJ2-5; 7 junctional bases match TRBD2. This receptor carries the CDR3 CTSNLGERGETQYF. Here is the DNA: TGTACCAGCAACCTTGGGGAGCGGGGCGAGACCCAGTACTTC.